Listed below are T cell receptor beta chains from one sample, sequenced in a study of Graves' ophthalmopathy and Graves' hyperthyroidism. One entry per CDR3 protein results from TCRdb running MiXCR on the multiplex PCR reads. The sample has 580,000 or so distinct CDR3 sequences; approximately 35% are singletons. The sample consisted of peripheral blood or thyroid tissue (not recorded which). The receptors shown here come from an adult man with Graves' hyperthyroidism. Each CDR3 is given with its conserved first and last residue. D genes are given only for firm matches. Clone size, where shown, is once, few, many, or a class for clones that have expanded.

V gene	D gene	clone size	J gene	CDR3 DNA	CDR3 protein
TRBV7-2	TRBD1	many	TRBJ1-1	TGTGCCAGCAGCTCCAACAGGGGGCTTGACACTGAAGCTTTCTTT	CASSSNRGLDTEAFF
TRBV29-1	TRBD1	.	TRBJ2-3	TGCAGCGTTGAAGCGGACAGGGTTCCAGATACGCAGTATTTT	CSVEADRVPDTQYF
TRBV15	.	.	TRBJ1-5	TGTGCCACCAGCAGAGTAATGTACAGCCCCGAACAGCCCCAGCATTTT	CATSRVMYSPEQPQHF
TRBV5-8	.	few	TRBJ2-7	TGTGCCAGCGGGGGCACTAACTCCTACGAGCAGTACTTC	CASGGTNSYEQYF
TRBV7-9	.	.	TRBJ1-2	TGTGCCAGCAGCCTCACTGGGCCTCACAATGGCTACACCTTC	CASSLTGPHNGYTF
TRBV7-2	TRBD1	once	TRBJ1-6	TGTGCCAGCGTCCAGGGGACAGGGCAATCCATCGGGCATAATTCACCCCTCCACTTT	CASVQGTGQSIGHNSPLHF
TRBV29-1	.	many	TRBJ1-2	TGCAGCGTTGAACGGGAGGTAGTGGATGGCTACACCTTC	CSVEREVVDGYTF
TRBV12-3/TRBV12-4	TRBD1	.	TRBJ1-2	TGTGCCAGCAGTTCTCGCGACAGGGGCACCATCTATGGCTGCACCTTC	CASSSRDRGTIYGCTF
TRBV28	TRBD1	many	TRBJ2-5	TGTGCCAGCAGTTTAGGGGACAGGGAAGAGACCCAGTACTTC	CASSLGDREETQYF
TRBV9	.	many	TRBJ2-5	TGTGCCAGCAGCTACCACGACCAATTCCAAGAGACCCAGTACTTC	CASSYHDQFQETQYF
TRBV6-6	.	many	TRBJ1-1	TGTGCCAGCAGCTTACAGACTGAAGCTTTCTTT	CASSLQTEAFF
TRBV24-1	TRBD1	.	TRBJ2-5	TGTGCCACCAGTGATTGGGACAGCCCGAACACCGGGGAGACCCAGTACTTC	CATSDWDSPNTGETQYF
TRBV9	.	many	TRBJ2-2	TGTGCCAGCAGCGTATCCGGGGAGCTGTTTTTT	CASSVSGELFF
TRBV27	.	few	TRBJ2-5	TGTGCCAGCAGTTTATCGGACCCTGGGAGGCGGGAGACCCAGTACTTC	CASSLSDPGRRETQYF
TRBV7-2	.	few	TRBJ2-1	TGTGCCAGCAGCTTTAAATGGCCTAGCTCCCAGCATGAGCAGTTCTTC	CASSFKWPSSQHEQFF
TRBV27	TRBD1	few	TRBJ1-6	TGTGCCAGCAGGACGCAGGGGGCTGGCTATTCACCCCTCCACTTT	CASRTQGAGYSPLHF
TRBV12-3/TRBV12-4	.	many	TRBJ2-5	TGTGCCAGCAGTCCCGGGACACTGCAAGAGACCCAGTACTTC	CASSPGTLQETQYF
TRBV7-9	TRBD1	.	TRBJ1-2	TGTGCCAGCTCACGAGGGACAGGACGTCTTGTTTACTATGGCTACACCTTC	CASSRGTGRLVYYGYTF
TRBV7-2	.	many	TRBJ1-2	TGTGCCAGCAGCTTAGGTTGGACCTATGGCTACACCTTC	CASSLGWTYGYTF
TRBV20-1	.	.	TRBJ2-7	TGCAGTGCTAGAGTATCAGGCTACGAGCAGTACTTC	CSARVSGYEQYF
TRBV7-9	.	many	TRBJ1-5	TGTGCCAGCAGCTCCAGCGATCAGCCCCAGCATTTT	CASSSSDQPQHF
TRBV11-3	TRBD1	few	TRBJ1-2	TGTGCCAGCAGCTCCAGGTTCCTTGCGACAGGGCTTTCCCCCTATGGCTACACCTTC	CASSSRFLATGLSPYGYTF
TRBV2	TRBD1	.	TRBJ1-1	TGTGCCAGCAGTACCGCAGGGGGTTACACTGAAGCTTTCTTT	CASSTAGGYTEAFF
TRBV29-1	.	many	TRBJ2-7	TGCAGCTATAGGACTGGTACCTACGAGCAGTACTTC	CSYRTGTYEQYF
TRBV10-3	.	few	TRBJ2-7	TGTGCCATCAGTGAGTCCGAGACGTTTAATCACGGCTTC	CAISESETFNHGF
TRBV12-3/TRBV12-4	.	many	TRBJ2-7	TGTGCCAGCAGTTTCCAGTTTACCTACGAGCAGTACTTC	CASSFQFTYEQYF
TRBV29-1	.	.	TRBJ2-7	TGCAGCGTTGGAGGGAAGTACGAGCAGTACTTC	CSVGGKYEQYF
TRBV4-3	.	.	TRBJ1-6	TGCGCCAGCAGCCAAGATAGGACAGTTTCGTTCCATTCACCCCTCCACTTT	CASSQDRTVSFHSPLHF
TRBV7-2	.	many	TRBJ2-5	TGTGCCAGCAGCTTAGTGGACGGGAAGACCCAGTACTTC	CASSLVDGKTQYF
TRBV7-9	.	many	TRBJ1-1	TGTGCCAGCAACTTGGCTAGGGGCGGTGAAGCTTTCTTT	CASNLARGGEAFF
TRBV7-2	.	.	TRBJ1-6	TGTGCCAGCAGCTTAGCGGGGCGGACCTCACCCCTCCACTTT	CASSLAGRTSPLHF
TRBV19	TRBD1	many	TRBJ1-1	TGTGCCAGCGGATACAGGGGGCAGGGCACTGAAGCTTTCTTT	CASGYRGQGTEAFF
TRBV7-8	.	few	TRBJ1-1	TGTGCCAGCAGCTTTTACAGGGCGGAGGCTTTCTTT	CASSFYRAEAFF
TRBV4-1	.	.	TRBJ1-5	TGCGCCAGCAGCCAAGAAGGCGGGACAACCAATCAGCCCCAGCATTTT	CASSQEGGTTNQPQHF
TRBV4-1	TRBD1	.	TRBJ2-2	TGTGCCAGCAGCCAAGTGGGGGGCGGACAGGGGCTCGGGGAGCTGTTTTTT	CASSQVGGGQGLGELFF
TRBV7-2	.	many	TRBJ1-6	TGTGCCAGCAGCTTGGTGGGGTACAATTCACCCCTCCACTTT	CASSLVGYNSPLHF
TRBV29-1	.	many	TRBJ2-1	TGCAGCGCTCCGAATGAGATCTCGTATGAGCAGTTCTTC	CSAPNEISYEQFF
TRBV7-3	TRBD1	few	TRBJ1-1	TGTGCCAGCAGTTTATTATTTGGGGACAGTGAAGCTTTCTTT	CASSLLFGDSEAFF
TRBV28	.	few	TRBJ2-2	TGTGCCAGCAGTGAACAGGGCACGAACACCGGGGAGCTGTTTTTT	CASSEQGTNTGELFF
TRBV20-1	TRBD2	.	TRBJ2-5	TGCAGTGCTAGAGAGGGGACTAGCATTATCGAGACCCAGTACTTC	CSAREGTSIIETQYF
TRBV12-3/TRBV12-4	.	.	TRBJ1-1	TGTGCCAGCAGTTTCCTTGTTGGGGCCAGGAACACTGAAGCTTTCTTT	CASSFLVGARNTEAFF
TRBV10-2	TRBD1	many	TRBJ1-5	TGCGCCAGCAGTCTCAGGGGGGACCAGCCCCAGCATTTT	CASSLRGDQPQHF
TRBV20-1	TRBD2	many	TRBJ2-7	TGCAGTGCTTTAAGCGGGGGGGCAAGGTACGAGCAGTACTTC	CSALSGGARYEQYF
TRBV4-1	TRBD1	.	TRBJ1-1	TGCGCCAGCAGGGCGGCCGCGGGACAGGGTAGAGTCACTGAAGCTTTCTTT	CASRAAAGQGRVTEAFF
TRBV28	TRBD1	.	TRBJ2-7	TGTGCCAGCAGTTTGGTAGCCGGGACAGGGTACGAGCAGTACTTC	CASSLVAGTGYEQYF
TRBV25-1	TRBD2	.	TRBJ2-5	TGTGCCAGCGCCGCCGCGGGGGGCTTGGAGACCCAGTACTTC	CASAAAGGLETQYF